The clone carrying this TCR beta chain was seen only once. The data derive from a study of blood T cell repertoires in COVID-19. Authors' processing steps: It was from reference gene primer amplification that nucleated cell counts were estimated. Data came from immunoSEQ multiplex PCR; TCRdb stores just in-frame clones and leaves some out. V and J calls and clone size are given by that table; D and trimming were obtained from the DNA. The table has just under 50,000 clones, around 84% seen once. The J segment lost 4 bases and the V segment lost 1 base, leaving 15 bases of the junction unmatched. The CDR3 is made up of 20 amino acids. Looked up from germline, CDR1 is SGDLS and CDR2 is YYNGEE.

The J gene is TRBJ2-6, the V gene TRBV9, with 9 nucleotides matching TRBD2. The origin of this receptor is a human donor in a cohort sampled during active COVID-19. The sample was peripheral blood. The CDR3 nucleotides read TGTGCCAGCAGCGTACGTCCAGCGGGAGGACCCACGGAAGGGGCCAACGTCCTGACTTTC. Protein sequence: CASSVRPAGGPTEGANVLTF.